These 11 T cell receptor beta chains came from one sample sequenced in a study of blood T cell repertoires in COVID-19. Assay used: immunoSEQ multiplex PCR; TCRdb lists only in-frame clones, some missing. This table has around 260,000 clones, 86% appearing once. The specimen was peripheral blood. These receptors originate from a man between 40 and 49 years old who had recovered from COVID-19.

V gene TRBV5-4 combines with J gene TRBJ2-7; D may be TRBD1 (6 bases). V lost 2 bases and J 3 bases, leaving 12 bases between the germline ends. Germline V gene data show CDR1 as SGHNT and CDR2 as YYREEE (reference sequence). This CDR3 region has 14 residues. DNA for the CDR3: TGTGCCAGCAGCTTTAAGGGGGTCCTCTACGAGCAGTACTTC. This codes for CASSFKGVLYEQYF.

The chain recombines TRBV7-8 with TRBJ1-1; D unclear. The ends were cut back, 5 bases at V and 2 bases at J, with 12 bases in the middle. The CDR3 consists of 14 residues. Germline V lookup: CDR1 SGHVS, CDR2 FQNEAQ. The CDR3 loop reads CASSQRRINTEAFF. DNA for the CDR3: TGTGCCAGCAGCCAAAGGCGGATAAACACTGAAGCTTTCTTT.

The rearrangement links TRBV19 to TRBJ2-5; the D is unclear. Trimming removed 3 bases from V and 2 bases from J, with 7 bases in between. The CDR3 length is 13 residues. In germline, CDR1 is LNHDA, CDR2 SQIVND (reference sequence). The DNA for the CDR3 is TGTGCCAGTAGTATGGTGAGGCAAGAGACCCAGTACTTC. This gives the protein CASSMVRQETQYF. The full variable domain, with the rest looked up from reference TRBV19 and TRBJ2-5, is DGGITQSPKYLFRKEGQNVTLSCEQNLNHDAMYWYRQDPGQGLRLIYYSQIVNDFQKGDIAEGYSVSREKKESFPLTVTSAQKNPTAFYLCASSMVRQETQYFGPGTRLLVL.

The V call is TRBV30, the J call TRBJ2-6; D may be TRBD1 (6 bases). The CDR3 spans 17 residues. CDR1 is GTSNPN, CDR2 SVGIG, per germline (reference sequence). Between the trimmed V and J ends, which lost 0 bases and 0 bases, there was a span of 12 bases. The CDR3 spells CAWSVLRTDSGANVLTF. For the CDR3, the DNA is TGTGCCTGGAGTGTACTTAGGACAGACTCTGGGGCCAACGTCCTGACTTTC.

The V and J genes are TRBV6-5 and TRBJ2-7, with 11 bases aligning to TRBD2. CDR1 is MNHEY and CDR2 is SVGAGI in the germline V gene. V dropped 7 bases and J dropped 9; count of bases not matched to a gene: 8. The CDR3 extends over 13 amino acids. CDR3 protein: CASKASGRSRQYF. CDR3 in DNA: TGTGCCAGCAAAGCTAGCGGGAGGTCCCGGCAGTACTTC.

The DNA for the CDR3 is TGTGCCAGCAGCGTAGGGACAGGGGGCGCAGAGACCCAGTACTTC. Its protein is CASSVGTGGAETQYF. This chain links TRBV9 with TRBJ2-5, with 11 bases matching TRBD1. CDR1 SGDLS and CDR2 YYNGEE come from the germline V gene. The CDR3 sequence is 15 residues long. The V gene end was trimmed by 0 bases and the J gene end by 4 bases; junction bases not matched to a gene: 2.

The chain couples TRBV24-1 to TRBJ2-3, with 7 bases that match TRBD1. From germline, CDR1 is KGHDR and CDR2 SFDVKD. The V segment lost 4 bases and the J segment 3 bases; nucleotides outside the gene matches: 6. This CDR3 has 15 residues. CDR3 region: CATSETGSWTDTQYF. CDR3 DNA sequence: TGTGCCACCAGTGAGACAGGGAGTTGGACAGATACGCAGTATTTT.

The rearrangement joins TRBV11-3 to TRBJ2-2; 8 bases map to TRBD2. The V segment lost 1 base and the J segment 1 base; nucleotides outside the gene matches: 2. This CDR3 is built from 16 residues. Germline V gene data show CDR1 as SGHNT and CDR2 as YENEEA. Here the CDR3 DNA reads TGTGCCAGCAGCTTAGCTCTAGCGGGGAACACCGGGGAGCTGTTTTTT. Translating gives CASSLALAGNTGELFF.

The chain has TRBV2 and TRBJ1-1; TRBD1 might be the D (5 bases). CDR1 and CDR2 from the germline V gene are SNHLY and FYNNEI. Deletions cut 3 bases from V and 4 bases from J, with 9 bases between. The CDR3 is made up of 13 amino acids. The CDR3 DNA sequence: TGTGCCAGCAGTGACGGCGGGGGCACTGAAGCTTTCTTT. Its translation: CASSDGGGTEAFF.

This clone has more than one count but fewer than ten. The V call is TRBV12-3 or TRBV12-4, the J call TRBJ2-7; TRBD1 aligns across 7 bases. The trim removed 6 bases at V and 5 bases at J, leaving 7 bases unmatched. The CDR3 is made up of 13 amino acids. DNA of the CDR3: TGTGCCAGCAGGAACAGACAGGGTAACGAGCAGTACTTC. Its protein is CASRNRQGNEQYF.

V usage is TRBV3-1 (or the pseudogene TRBV3-2) and J usage is TRBJ2-7; weak D call: TRBD1 (5 bases). CDR3 size: 15 residues. The V end was cut by 2 bases, the J end by 3 bases, with 14 bases between. Germline assignment: CDR1 LGHDT and CDR2 YNNKEL (reference sequence). DNA of the CDR3: TGTGCCAGCAGCCAATCGGTCTCGGACAACTACGAGCAGTACTTC. Protein product: CASSQSVSDNYEQYF.